Below are 16 T cell receptor beta chains sequenced from a single sample in a study of human T cells and chemical hapten exposure. The time point: patch test 1, 2 weeks after DPC sensitization. The treatment here: therapeutic diphenylcyclopropenone sensitization with weekly scalp DPC. TCRdb itself ran the RACE reads through MiXCR, one entry per CDR3 protein. Of fewer than 130,000 distinct CDR3 sequences listed, around 10% were seen once; the top ten hold 3% to 4.5%. The sample here was whole blood, taken in connection with sensitization to the hapten diphenylcyclopropenone (DPC). The receptor set was obtained from a woman aged 40-49 years with alopecia areata. Some clones in this sample may be carry-over from other donors' samples.

This clonotype was counted many times. J is TRBJ2-1 and V is TRBV19; 10 nucleotides match TRBD2. In germline, CDR1 is LNHDA, CDR2 SQIVND (reference sequence). With V trimmed by 5 bases and J by 3 bases, 4 bases remained unmatched. CDR3 size: 15 residues. As DNA, the CDR3 is TGTGCCAGTAGTTCTCTAGCGGGGGTCTACAATGAGCAGTTCTTC. As protein: CASSSLAGVYNEQFF.

V and J are TRBV6-6 and TRBJ2-7; maybe TRBD2 (6 bases). The V and J ends lost 8 bases and 2 bases respectively, with 13 bases between them. CDR3 length: 13 residues. CDR1 and CDR2 (germline): MNHNY, SVGAGI (reference sequence). CDR3: CASGTARTYEQYF. Written as DNA, the CDR3 is TGTGCCAGCGGGACTGCACGAACCTACGAGCAGTACTTC.

This rearrangement joins TRBV12-3 or TRBV12-4 to TRBJ2-1, with D possibly being TRBD1 (5 bases). V was cut by 7 bases and J by 9 bases, with 10 bases left in between. CDR3 size: 11 residues. Here the CDR3 reads CASTQGSEQFF. CDR3 DNA: TGTGCCAGCACCCAGGGTAGTGAGCAGTTCTTC.

This clonotype came up many times. The chain recombines TRBV5-1 with TRBJ2-7; TRBD2 matches at 7 bases. CDR3 size: 15 residues. V lost 4 bases and J lost 4; bases outside the gene matches: 11. Germline V gives CDR1 SGHRS, CDR2 YFSETQ. CDR3 coding DNA: TGCGCCAGCAGCCCGGCCGCGGGAGTTAAGTACGAGCAGTACTTC. Amino acid sequence: CASSPAAGVKYEQYF.

This clonotype was counted only a few times. The chain employs TRBV6-5 and TRBJ1-1; unclear D gene. From germline, CDR1 is MNHEY and CDR2 SVGAGI. The CDR3 extends over 12 amino acids. V was pared by 6 bases and J by 6 bases, with 11 bases between. CDR3 coding DNA: TGTGCCAGCAGACGGACGGGATCTGAAGCTTTCTTT. As protein: CASRRTGSEAFF.

For the CDR3, the DNA is TGTGCTAGTGGTTTTGGCCCGAGTGAGCAGTACTTC. It yields the protein CASGFGPSEQYF. This chain uses TRBV12-5 with TRBJ2-7; unclear D gene. The CDR3 sequence is 12 residues long. Germline CDR1 is LGHNT and CDR2 is FRNRAP. V lost 3 bases to trimming and J lost 7 bases, with 10 bases between them. The full variable domain, its missing parts supplied by reference TRBV12-5 and TRBJ2-7, is DARVTQTPRHKVTEMGQEVTMRCQPILGHNTVFWYRQTMMQGLELLAYFRNRAPLDDSGMPKDRFSAEMPDATLATLKIQPSEPRDSAVYFCASGFGPSEQYFGPGTRLTVT.

The chain uses TRBV5-6 and TRBJ1-1; D gene ambiguous. The ends were cut back, 1 base at V and 1 base at J, with 11 bases in the middle. Germline lookup yields CDR1 SGHDT and CDR2 YYEEEE. The CDR3 runs to 15 residues. CDR3 region: CASSLWHAGNTEAFF. The CDR3, as DNA: TGTGCCAGCAGCTTGTGGCACGCCGGGAACACTGAAGCTTTCTTT.

V gene TRBV5-1 combines with J gene TRBJ2-2, with D possibly called TRBD1 or TRBD2 (5 bases each). The CDR3 loop spans 16 amino acids. Trimming removed 4 bases at V and 4 bases at J, with 17 bases between. The germline V gene has CDR1 SGHRS and CDR2 YFSETQ. CDR3 protein: CASSLVGTQGTGELFF. DNA for the CDR3: TGCGCCAGCAGCCTAGTCGGGACCCAGGGCACCGGGGAGCTGTTTTTT.

The chain employs TRBV12-3 or TRBV12-4 and TRBJ2-5; D unclear. Trimming pared 3 bases from V and 2 bases from J, leaving 7 bases between. CDR3 length: 13 amino acids. DNA for the CDR3: TGTGCCAGCAGTTTGGGCAGACAAGAGACCCAGTACTTC. It specifies CASSLGRQETQYF.

This clonotype was detected ten times or more. The V gene is TRBV6-1, the J gene TRBJ2-1, with 7 bases matching TRBD2. CDR3 size: 17 residues. In germline, CDR1 is MNHNS, CDR2 SASEGT. V dropped 2 bases and J dropped 5; count of bases not matched to a gene: 12. As DNA, the CDR3 is TGTGCCAGCAGTGAATTGGCCGGCGGCGGGGGTAACAATGAGCAGTTCTTC. This sequence encodes CASSELAGGGGNNEQFF.

The table lists this clonotype with a few counts. This rearrangement joins TRBV3-2 to TRBJ2-7; the table's D call, TRBD1, has no DNA check behind it. TRBV3-2 is noted as a pseudogene. The length of the CDR3 is 16 residues. CDR3 in amino acids: CASSQDRPAPAHEQYF. As DNA, the CDR3 is TGTGCCAGCAGCCAAGATCGGCCAGCCCCAGCGCACGAGCAGTACTTC.

V usage is TRBV29-1 and J usage is TRBJ2-7; 8 positions agree with TRBD1. The V and J ends lost 1 base and 2 bases, in that order; junction bases with no gene match: 7. CDR1 SQVTM and CDR2 ANQGSEA come from the germline V gene. The CDR3 has 15 residues. Here the CDR3 DNA reads TGCAGCGTTGAAGTCCACAGGGGGACCGCCTACGAGCAGTACTTC. Translated, it gives CSVEVHRGTAYEQYF.

This clonotype was recorded at least ten times. The chain employs TRBV5-4 and TRBJ2-3; D perhaps matches TRBD1 (5 bases). The V gene's germline CDR1 is SGHNT and CDR2 YYREEE (reference sequence). The V and J ends lost 0 bases and 6 bases respectively, with 17 bases between them. This CDR3 has 16 amino acids. CDR3 coding DNA: TGTGCCAGCAGCTTGGCTTTTGGACAAACAACGGATACGCAGTATTTT. Translated, it gives CASSLAFGQTTDTQYF.

This clonotype was counted only a few times. The J gene is TRBJ2-1, the V gene TRBV20-1; no clear D gene. The V gene's germline CDR1 is DFQATT and CDR2 SNEGSKA (reference sequence). V was cut by 3 bases and J by 7 bases, with 7 bases left in between. The CDR3 totals 11 residues. The CDR3 reads CSASYLNEQFF. The CDR3 bases are TGCAGTGCTAGCTACCTGAATGAGCAGTTCTTC.

The CDR3 sequence: CASSFRTGTDTQYF. The CDR3 DNA is TGTGCCAGCAGTTTCAGGACAGGGACAGATACGCAGTATTTT. V gene TRBV6-5 combines with J gene TRBJ2-3; 8 nucleotides match TRBD1. The CDR3 covers 14 residues. The junction had 3 bases not matched to a gene; V was cut back by 4 bases and J by 3 bases. Germline V gives CDR1 MNHEY, CDR2 SVGAGI.

This clonotype was detected only a few times. The rearrangement joins TRBV24-1 to TRBJ2-4, with 8 bases matching TRBD2. J gave up 7 bases and V 5 bases, and 9 bases lay outside the gene matches. Germline V CDR1 and CDR2: KGHDR, SFDVKD. CDR3 length: 15 residues. The CDR3 nucleotides are TGTGCCACCAGTGCCGGGCTGGCTAGCGGGAACATTCAGTACTTC. It specifies CATSAGLASGNIQYF.